Listed below are T cell receptor beta chains from one sample, sequenced in a study of cytomegalovirus exposure and HLA in healthy donors. TCRdb's copy holds only in-frame clones and misses some; the assay was immunoSEQ multiplex PCR. This sample has almost 65,000 clones, with approximately 90% found just once. The sequenced sample consisted of PBMCs. The receptors shown here come from a woman under 30 in good health and CMV-seronegative. The CDR3 runs from the conserved cysteine through the conserved F or W. D genes are given only for firm matches. Clone size is not always given. Where it is, it says once, few, many or a class for expanded clones.

J	size	D	V	CDR3	DNA
TRBJ1-1	-	TRBD1	TRBV28	CASRTGGAGAFF	TGTGCCAGCAGAACAGGGGGCGCGGGGGCTTTCTTT
TRBJ2-1	-	TRBD2	TRBV7-2	CASRLGLAGVNEQFF	TGTGCCAGCAGACTCGGACTAGCGGGTGTCAATGAGCAGTTCTTC
TRBJ2-1	-	TRBD1	TRBV27	CASSPITGASYNEQFF	TGTGCCAGCAGCCCTATCACAGGGGCCTCCTACAATGAGCAGTTCTTC
TRBJ2-3	-	TRBD2	TRBV4-1	CASSQGLSSAGTDTQYF	TGCGCCAGCAGCCAAGGACTTTCTTCAGCGGGAACAGATACGCAGTATTTT
TRBJ2-5	-	-	TRBV9	CASSVRLSETQYF	TGTGCCAGCAGCGTACGACTTTCCGAGACCCAGTACTTC
TRBJ1-2	-	-	TRBV7-8	CASSANRETYGYTF	TGTGCCAGCAGCGCAAACAGGGAGACCTATGGCTACACCTTC
TRBJ2-7	-	-	TRBV27	CASSLAGGLDEQYF	TGTGCCAGCAGTTTAGCCGGGGGGCTCGACGAGCAGTACTTC
TRBJ2-7	medium-sized	-	TRBV15	CATSRVTGTPVEQYF	TGTGCCACCAGCAGAGTTACCGGGACTCCAGTAGAGCAGTACTTC
TRBJ2-7	-	TRBD2	TRBV4-2	CASSQIIGTSGYEQYF	TGTGCCAGCAGCCAAATAATCGGGACTAGCGGCTACGAGCAGTACTTC
TRBJ2-7	-	-	TRBV7-2	CASTPGTPYEQYF	TGTGCCAGCACCCCTGGGACACCGTACGAGCAGTACTTC
TRBJ2-1	-	TRBD2	TRBV18	CASSPQRGGTDEQFF	TGTGCCAGCTCACCACAGCGGGGGGGTACGGATGAGCAGTTCTTC
TRBJ2-7	-	TRBD1	TRBV9	CASSVGQDRGHEQYF	TGTGCCAGCAGCGTAGGGCAGGACAGGGGGCACGAGCAGTACTTC
TRBJ1-6	-	-	TRBV5-5	CASSPTRGSYNSPLHF	TGTGCCAGCAGCCCGACAAGGGGCTCCTATAATTCACCCCTCCACTTT
TRBJ1-5	-	-	TRBV7-2	CASSLGVVSNQPQHF	TGTGCCAGCAGCTTAGGAGTGGTTAGCAATCAGCCCCAGCATTTT
TRBJ2-2	-	-	TRBV15	CATSASRTNTGELFF	TGTGCCACCAGTGCGTCCAGGACGAACACCGGGGAGCTGTTTTTT
TRBJ1-5	-	TRBD1	TRBV27	CASSHGTETGPQHF	TGTGCCAGCAGCCATGGGACAGAAACGGGGCCCCAGCATTTT
TRBJ2-4	-	TRBD2	TRBV27	CASSHSGLAGDAKNIQYF	TGTGCCAGCAGTCACTCGGGACTAGCGGGAGACGCCAAAAACATTCAGTACTTC
TRBJ2-7	-	-	TRBV11-2	CASTTWGVREQYF	TGTGCCAGCACCACTTGGGGGGTCCGCGAGCAGTACTTC
TRBJ1-2	-	-	TRBV16	CASSQSQAKLNYGYTF	TGTGCCAGCAGCCAAAGCCAGGCTAAACTGAACTATGGCTACACCTTC
TRBJ1-5	-	-	TRBV6-5	CASSYVGVGNQPQHF	TGTGCCAGCAGTTACGTCGGGGTAGGCAATCAGCCCCAGCATTTT
TRBJ1-2	-	-	TRBV13	CASKEGAQGYGYTF	TGTGCCAGCAAGGAAGGGGCGCAAGGCTATGGCTACACCTTC
TRBJ2-7	-	TRBD1	TRBV13	CASSLTGGYEQYF	TGTGCCAGCAGCTTAACAGGGGGGTACGAGCAGTACTTC
TRBJ1-2	once	-	TRBV4-1	CASSQDTGRSYGYTF	TGCGCCAGCAGCCAAGATACAGGAAGAAGCTATGGCTACACCTTC
TRBJ1-3	-	-	TRBV30	CAWSVGSRSGNTIYF	TGTGCCTGGAGTGTAGGTAGCCGCTCTGGAAACACCATATATTTT
TRBJ2-1	-	TRBD1	TRBV6-1	CASTPGQGLYNEQFF	TGTGCCAGCACCCCGGGACAGGGCTTATACAATGAGCAGTTCTTC
TRBJ2-7	once	TRBD1	TRBV5-6	CASSLDRGGEQYF	TGTGCCAGCAGCTTGGACAGGGGCGGCGAGCAGTACTTC
TRBJ1-1	-	TRBD1	TRBV25-1	CASSGLTGGAAFF	TGTGCCAGCAGTGGGCTGACAGGGGGCGCCGCTTTCTTT
TRBJ2-1	-	-	TRBV2	CASSLFHEQFF	TGTGCCAGCAGTCTATTCCATGAGCAGTTCTTC
TRBJ2-1	-	TRBD2	TRBV2	CASRVLAGAYNEQFF	TGTGCCAGCAGGGTACTAGCGGGTGCCTACAATGAGCAGTTCTTC
TRBJ2-7	-	-	TRBV7-9	CASSSDRLDSEQYF	TGTGCCAGCAGTTCCGACAGGTTGGATAGCGAGCAGTACTTC
TRBJ2-1	-	TRBD1	TRBV19	CASSTTPGTGTDEQFF	TGTGCCAGTAGTACCACCCCCGGGACAGGTACGGATGAGCAGTTCTTC